This TCR beta chain is drawn from a study of blood T cell repertoires in COVID-19 (dated by TCRdb to 2019 to 2021). With respect to the entire study: Collaborator samples came from the United States, Italy and Spain and covered acute and convalescent phases of COVID-19. The material from the prospective study consisted of cDNA or gDNA derived from T cells, B-cell-depleted T cells, or PBMCs. The dataset comprised deeply sampled blood TCRbeta repertoires from subjects exposed to, actively infected with, or recovered from COVID-19. The repertoires were made available in a free public database intended to serve as a resource for research on the immune response to SARS-CoV-2. The samples were drawn from two sources: the first 160 participants of the ongoing ImmuneRACE study, and 1,200 or so subjects contributed by 6 global collaborators. Sample metadata almost always included a de-identified subject ID, COVID-19 status, age in years and sex. HLA class I and class II types, where available, came from metadata supplied by the sample provider rather than from assay-based typing. Broader findings and caveats from the paper: How much clinical and demographic metadata was included differed by source and by participant, and the metadata was provided uncurated.

For this clone: It lacks a known antigen. No per-base quality is available; no much larger clone lies one base away.

The collaborating institutions used their own protocols to collect whole blood in K2EDTA tubes. For TCRbeta analysis, collaborators shipped samples in one of three forms: frozen whole blood, isolated PBMCs, or DNA extracted from either of those sample types. The immunoSEQ Assay, a bias-controlled multiplex PCR, was used to amplify TCRbeta CDR3 regions from genomic DNA. The paper's processing steps were these. Within the assay, amplification of reference gene primers was used to estimate how many nucleated cells each sample contained. Sequence reads were collapsed and filtered to measure the absolute abundance of every unique TCRbeta CDR3 rearrangement. Productive Simpson clonality was computed per sample as the square root of Simpson's diversity index over productive rearrangements. As stored in TCRdb, this immuneACCESS dataset retains in-frame rearrangements with V and J assigned. A fraction of the clones does not appear; measured against another copy, unresolved V genes explain less than half of the discrepancy, and the remainder lacks a known reason. V and J calls plus clone size are reproduced from that table; the DNA served to infer D and trimming. The sample table shows under 45,000 clones, and 75% to 90% are seen once. The ten largest clones represent 8% to 9% of the sample.

The germline V gene encodes CDR1 MNHEY and CDR2 SMNVEV (reference sequence). The CDR3 goes from the cysteine to the phenylalanine over 17 residues. Only CDR3 DNA is held: 51 bases, read in frame from base 1. V trim: 10 bases; J trim: 1 base; unmatched bases: 14. Recombination linked TRBV27 to TRBJ2-2, with 8 middle bases fitting TRBD2. The source of this sequence is a man between 60 and 70 years old with active COVID-19. What was sequenced was peripheral blood. The DNA sequence is TGTGCCACCTCCCTCGCCGGGGGGGAGTGGAACACCGGGGAGCTGTTTTTT. Its product reads: CATSLAGGEWNTGELFF.